This T cell receptor beta chain was found in a study of T cell responses to AZD1222 COVID-19 vaccine. As for this clone: Antigen unknown.

Using immunoSEQ multiplex PCR, the repertoire was profiled, and TCRdb retains in-frame clones only, with some absent. The sample gives about 260,000 clones, 85% to 95% of which show up once; 0.55% is in the top ten. General observations from the study: Donors in the cohort were predominantly white British and more often female, and clonal diversity was possibly underestimated.

Per the germline V gene, CDR1 is SGHRS and CDR2 is YFSETQ. V lost 7 bases to trimming and J lost 3 bases; unmatched junction nucleotides: 13. The CDR3 length is 16 residues. The specimen was peripheral blood, collected on day 0 of AZD1222 vaccination. This TCR came from an adult in good health. This chain links TRBV5-1 with TRBJ2-3; 8 bases agree with TRBD2. The CDR3 here is CASQHRPREGTDTQYF. CDR3 sequence (DNA): TGCGCCAGCCAACACCGGCCCCGGGAGGGTACAGATACGCAGTATTTT.